This entry concerns a single T cell receptor (beta chain). CDR3 length: 13 residues. Deletions cut 4 bases from V and 4 bases from J, with 11 bases between. Germline lookup yields CDR1 SGDLS and CDR2 YYNGEE. This record comes from a study of cytomegalovirus exposure and HLA in healthy donors. The PCR ran on 60 Vbeta and 13 Jbeta primers. Clones were read by immunoSEQ multiplex PCR, and TCRdb kept only the in-frame ones, dropping some. The sample has under 250,000 clones, and its top ten clones hold roughly 1.2%. This rearrangement joins TRBV9 to TRBJ1-1; D gene ambiguous. The source material was PBMCs. This receptor was obtained from a girl aged 2-10 years in good health and CMV-seropositive. CDR3: CASSTRSGTEAFF. As DNA, the CDR3 is TGTGCCAGCAGCACCCGGAGCGGCACTGAAGCTTTCTTT.